These 25 T cell receptor beta chains share one sample of origin, sequenced in a study of a mutant IDH1 vaccine in newly diagnosed glioma. The time point was: week 5, during vaccination. It was 300 ug of mutant IDH1 20-mer peptide that made up each vaccine dose, given with topical imiquimod. Libraries were prepared by immunoSEQ multiplex PCR; TCRdb keeps only in-frame clonotypes and omits some of them. The sample lists approximately 80,000 clones, around 90% occurring once. The antigens of these receptors remain unknown. Source: PBMCs, taken from a glioma patient whose treatment included an IDH1 peptide vaccine. These receptors all stem from a woman in her forties or fifties with glioma.

The chain recombines TRBV5-1 with TRBJ2-2, with a possible D match to TRBD1 (5 bases). Germline V gene sequence: CDR1 SGHRS, CDR2 YFSETQ. The CDR3 covers 13 residues. Trimming removed 0 bases at V and 5 bases at J, with 5 bases between. CDR3 sequence: CASSLGQTGELFF. The CDR3 DNA is TGCGCCAGCAGCTTGGGACAGACCGGGGAGCTGTTTTTT.

The chain links TRBV15 to TRBJ1-5; 8 bases line up with TRBD1. Per germline, CDR1 LNHNV and CDR2 YYDKDF (reference sequence). V trimming: 5 bases; J trimming: 7 bases; junction bases outside the gene matches: 10. This CDR3 has 15 residues. The CDR3 nucleotides are TGTGCCACCAGCCCCTCGACAGGGGTAGGACAGCCCCAGCATTTT. The encoded protein is CATSPSTGVGQPQHF. The entire variable domain, with the rest obtained from reference TRBV15 and TRBJ1-5, is as follows: DAMVIQNPRYQVTQFGKPVTLSCSQTLNHNVMYWYQQKSSQAPKLLFHYYDKDFNNEADTPDNFQSRRPNTSFCFLDIRSPGLGDTAMYLCATSPSTGVGQPQHFGDGTRLSIL.

The chain joins TRBV27 to TRBJ1-6; D uncertain. From germline, CDR1 is MNHEY and CDR2 SMNVEV (reference sequence). This CDR3 is 13 amino acids long. The V end was cut by 7 bases, the J end by 3 bases, with 7 bases between. CDR3 in amino acids: CASKGGYNSPLHF. The CDR3 DNA reads as TGTGCCAGCAAAGGCGGCTATAATTCACCCCTCCACTTT.

This chain uses TRBV11-2 with TRBJ2-7, with a possible D match to TRBD1 (6 bases). V was trimmed by 1 base and J by 4 bases, leaving 14 bases between them. Germline-derived CDR1 and CDR2 are SGHAT and FQNNGV. This CDR3 has 15 amino acids. CDR3 sequence: CASSLGGGAAYEQYF. The CDR3 DNA reads as TGTGCCAGCAGCTTAGGTGGGGGCGCGGCGTACGAGCAGTACTTC.

This rearrangement joins TRBV9 to TRBJ2-5; D assignment may be TRBD1 or TRBD2 (5 bases each). CDR3 length: 13 residues. Germline V CDR1 and CDR2: SGDLS, YYNGEE. Trimming left V 0 bases short and J 5 bases short, with 8 bases between. The CDR3 bases are TGTGCCAGCAGCGTAGCAGGGACGGAGACCCAGTACTTC. As protein: CASSVAGTETQYF.

The CDR3 region is CAIRDRGWLAFF. The CDR3 nucleotides are TGTGCCATTCGGGACCGAGGATGGTTAGCTTTCTTT. The genes are TRBV10-3 and TRBJ1-1; possible D gene TRBD1, 5 bases. V was clipped by 9 bases and J by 10 bases, with 18 bases between them. Per the germline V gene, CDR1 is ENHRY and CDR2 is SYGVKD. This CDR3 comprises 12 residues.

J is TRBJ2-3 and V is TRBV27; D is unresolved. Germline V gene sequence: CDR1 MNHEY, CDR2 SMNVEV (reference sequence). The ends were cut back, 3 bases at V and 5 bases at J, with 3 bases in the middle. This CDR3 has 11 amino acids. CDR3 sequence: CASSFGDTQYF. CDR3 nucleotide sequence: TGTGCCAGCAGTTTTGGAGATACGCAGTATTTT.

This rearrangement joins TRBV6-6 to TRBJ2-7; 8 bases are a match to TRBD2. Germline loops: CDR1 MNHNY, CDR2 SVGAGI (reference sequence). This CDR3 is built from 15 residues. V lost 5 bases to trimming and J lost 2 bases; unmatched junction nucleotides: 8. In DNA form, the CDR3 reads TGTGCCAGCAGTGGCGAGCGGGAGAGCCCCTACGAGCAGTACTTC. Translated, it gives CASSGERESPYEQYF.

The J gene is TRBJ2-1, the V gene TRBV18; D not resolved. V was shortened by 3 bases and J by 6 bases, with 15 bases between the two germline ends. Per germline, CDR1 KGHSH and CDR2 LQKENI. The CDR3 is 15 residues long. CDR3: CASSPRGTVSNEQFF. For the CDR3, the DNA is TGTGCCAGCTCACCGAGAGGTACGGTTAGCAATGAGCAGTTCTTC. The entire variable domain, with the rest obtained from reference TRBV18 and TRBJ2-1, is as follows: NAGVMQNPRHLVRRRGQEARLRCSPMKGHSHVYWYRQLPEEGLKFMVYLQKENIIDESGMPKERFSAEFPKEGPSILRIQQVVRGDSAAYFCASSPRGTVSNEQFFGPGTRLTVL.

The V call is TRBV5-1, the J call TRBJ1-1; 8 nucleotides align to TRBD1. The length of the CDR3 is 15 residues. Germline-derived CDR1 and CDR2 are SGHRS and YFSETQ. Trimming removed 3 bases from V and 7 bases from J; junction bases left unmatched: 11. CDR3 nucleotide sequence: TGCGCCAGCAGCTGGGGGACAGGACGTTACAGTGAAGCTTTCTTT. Residues: CASSWGTGRYSEAFF.

The chain employs TRBV27 and TRBJ1-2, with D uncertain. Germline V gives CDR1 MNHEY, CDR2 SMNVEV (reference sequence). The V and J ends lost 0 bases and 4 bases respectively, with 6 bases between them. The CDR3 totals 13 residues. The chain's CDR3 is CASSLSGTYGYTF. CDR3 in DNA: TGTGCCAGCAGTTTATCCGGCACCTATGGCTACACCTTC.

The chain recombines TRBV11-2 with TRBJ2-5; no reliable D call. The assigned J gene may be wrong: the sequence end matches TRBJ2-7 better. Looked up from germline, CDR1 is SGHAT and CDR2 is FQNNGV. The CDR3 spans 13 residues. Written as DNA, the CDR3 is TGTGCCAGCAGCTTAGCCCAATCCTACGAGCAGTACTTC. Protein product: CASSLAQSYEQYF.

The J gene is TRBJ2-2, the V gene TRBV7-9; D gene ambiguous. Germline-derived CDR1 and CDR2 are SEHNR and FQNEAQ (reference sequence). V was clipped by 2 bases and J by 5 bases, with 9 bases between them. This CDR3 region has 14 residues. As DNA, the CDR3 is TGTGCCAGCAGCTTACCCGAAAGGACCGGGGAGCTGTTTTTT. Residues: CASSLPERTGELFF.

The V and J genes are TRBV5-1 and TRBJ2-7; 10 nucleotides line up with TRBD1. Germline V lookup: CDR1 SGHRS, CDR2 YFSETQ. V shed 2 bases and J 4 bases; nucleotides not matched to a gene: 3. CDR3 length: 14 residues. The CDR3 DNA sequence: TGCGCCAGCAGCTTCAGGACAGGGGGTTACGAGCAGTACTTC. Its protein is CASSFRTGGYEQYF.

This sequence joins TRBV28 and TRBJ2-7, with 11 positions matching TRBD2. The V gene's germline CDR1 is MDHEN and CDR2 SYDVKM. V gave up 8 bases and J gave up 2 bases; unmatched junction bases: 2. CDR3 length: 13 residues. In DNA, the CDR3 is TGTGCCAGCCTACTAGCGGGAGCCTACGAGCAGTACTTC. This sequence encodes CASLLAGAYEQYF.

The V and J genes are TRBV29-1 and TRBJ2-3; D may be TRBD2 (7 bases). The CDR3 has 15 amino acids. Germline V gene sequence: CDR1 SQVTM, CDR2 ANQGSEA. The V and J ends lost 0 bases and 4 bases respectively, with 14 bases between them. The CDR3 nucleotides read TGCAGCGTTGAAGAAGAGGGGAGGGGGGCAGATACGCAGTATTTT. Protein: CSVEEEGRGADTQYF.

The chain employs TRBV5-8 and TRBJ2-1; 9 bases match TRBD1. V lost 4 bases and J lost 4; bases outside the gene matches: 9. This CDR3 region has 16 residues. CDR1 and CDR2 (germline): SGHTS, YDEGEE. The CDR3 DNA reads as TGTGCCAGCAGCCCGAACACCGGGACAGGGTACAATGAGCAGTTCTTC. Protein: CASSPNTGTGYNEQFF.

The CDR3 region is CASSLVGQTYEQYF. The CDR3 nucleotides are TGTGCCAGCAGCTTAGTCGGGCAAACCTACGAGCAGTACTTC. This chain joins TRBV7-9 and TRBJ2-7; D is unclear. Looked up from germline, CDR1 is SEHNR and CDR2 is FQNEAQ (reference sequence). V was cut by 1 base and J by 2 bases, with 9 bases left in between. The CDR3 totals 14 residues.

The chain combines TRBV5-1 with TRBJ2-5, with 10 positions matching TRBD1. This CDR3 contains 16 residues. The V gene end was trimmed by 4 bases and the J gene end by 5 bases; junction bases not matched to a gene: 11. Germline V gene sequence: CDR1 SGHRS, CDR2 YFSETQ. CDR3 DNA sequence: TGCGCCAGCAGCCCCCAGGGGACAGGGGCAGGCGAGACCCAGTACTTC. It yields the protein CASSPQGTGAGETQYF. The entire variable domain, with the rest obtained from reference TRBV5-1 and TRBJ2-5, is as follows: KAGVTQTPRYLIKTRGQQVTLSCSPISGHRSVSWYQQTPGQGLQFLFEYFSETQRNKGNFPGRFSGRQFSNSRSEMNVSTLELGDSALYLCASSPQGTGAGETQYFGPGTRLLVL.

The V gene is TRBV10-3, the J gene TRBJ2-7; either TRBD1 or TRBD2 may fit D (6 bases each). CDR1 and CDR2 (germline): ENHRY, SYGVKD. The CDR3 runs to 17 residues. Between the trimmed V and J ends, which lost 2 bases and 4 bases, there was a span of 21 bases. The CDR3 DNA reads as TGTGCCATCAGTGAGCTAAAGGGGGGCGACACGGGGTACGAGCAGTACTTC. As protein: CAISELKGGDTGYEQYF.

The V call is TRBV9, the J call TRBJ2-3; D perhaps matches TRBD2 (6 bases). Trimming removed 3 bases from V and 6 bases from J, with 14 bases in between. The germline CDR1 and CDR2 sequences are SGDLS and YYNGEE. The CDR3 spans 14 residues. The CDR3 nucleotides are TGTGCCAGCAGCGCGGACACCAGCGGGGATACGCAGTATTTT. Protein: CASSADTSGDTQYF.

The chain is built from TRBV5-1 and TRBJ2-7; D gene ambiguous. The germline gives CDR1 SGHRS, CDR2 YFSETQ. V dropped 0 bases and J dropped 1 base, with 5 bases sitting between them. This CDR3 region has 13 residues. CDR3 nucleotides: TGCGCCAGCAGCTTGGACGGATCCTACGAGCAGTACTTC. This translates into CASSLDGSYEQYF.

The rearrangement links TRBV5-4 to TRBJ2-2; 10 bases fit TRBD2. V dropped 4 bases and J dropped 6; count of bases not matched to a gene: 3. The CDR3 sequence is 14 residues long. Germline values: CDR1 SGHNT, CDR2 YYREEE (reference sequence). Here the CDR3 DNA reads TGTGCCAGCAGCCGCAGCGGGAGGGCCGGGGAGCTGTTTTTT. Its translation: CASSRSGRAGELFF.

The table lists this clone with a count of one. The rearrangement links TRBV10-3 to TRBJ1-1; D call uncertain. The CDR3 covers 12 residues. V lost 3 bases, J lost 5 bases, and 7 bases lay in between. CDR1 is ENHRY and CDR2 is SYGVKD in the germline V gene. Written as DNA, the CDR3 is TGTGCCATCAGTGAACGGTTTACTGAAGCTTTCTTT. As protein: CAISERFTEAFF.

This chain joins TRBV6-5 and TRBJ1-1, with D possibly TRBD1 on 6 matching bases. CDR1 MNHEY and CDR2 SVGAGI come from the germline V gene. The V and J ends lost 8 bases and 4 bases respectively, with 17 bases between them. CDR3 size: 14 residues. CDR3 nucleotides: TGTGCCAGCCGAGGATCAGGGGTGAGCACTGAAGCTTTCTTT. Amino acid sequence: CASRGSGVSTEAFF.